This passage covers 29 T cell receptor beta chains from one sample sequenced in a study of cytomegalovirus exposure and HLA in healthy donors. The PCR ran on 60 Vbeta and 13 Jbeta primers. The repertoire was sequenced with immunoSEQ multiplex PCR; TCRdb's copy has only in-frame clones and lacks some. This table holds about 57,000 clones, more than 70% found once. Material for sequencing was PBMCs. These TCRs come from a man aged 25-45 years in good health and CMV-seropositive.

The rearrangement links TRBV28 to TRBJ2-7, with 8 bases aligning to TRBD2. J was trimmed by 2 bases and V by 1 base; bases with no gene match: 4. The CDR3 covers 15 residues. CDR1 MDHEN and CDR2 SYDVKM come from the germline V gene. As DNA, the CDR3 is TGTGCCAGCAGTTTATACCGGGGGGGCCCCTACGAGCAGTACTTC. Its protein product is CASSLYRGGPYEQYF.

The V and J genes are TRBV10-2 and TRBJ2-5; 10 bases fit TRBD2. The CDR3 is 13 amino acids. Trimming at V came to 6 bases and at J to 4 bases, leaving 2 bases not matched to a gene. Germline CDR1 is WSHSY and CDR2 is SAAADI. CDR3 DNA sequence: TGCGCCAGCAGCACTAGCGGGGTAGAGACCCAGTACTTC. This encodes CASSTSGVETQYF.

This rearrangement joins TRBV5-5 to TRBJ1-5, with D hard to call. The V end was cut by 1 base, the J end by 5 bases, with 4 bases between. Germline assignment: CDR1 SGHKS and CDR2 YYEKEE (reference sequence). The CDR3 runs 12 residues. The CDR3 DNA sequence: TGTGCCAGCAGCTTGTATGATCAGCCCCAGCATTTT. This sequence encodes CASSLYDQPQHF.

In this sample, this clone is medium-sized (0.01 to 0.1%). Additional DNA sequences in this sample encode the identical CDR3. In DNA, the CDR3 is TGTGCCAGCAGTGACTCTAGCGGGGGGACAGATACGCAGTATTTT. Translation gives CASSDSSGGTDTQYF. This chain connects TRBV6-4 to TRBJ2-3; 10 bases map to TRBD2. CDR1 and CDR2 from the germline V gene are MRHNA and SNTAGT. This CDR3 comprises 15 residues. The trim removed 0 bases at V and 3 bases at J, leaving 0 bases unmatched.

The chain employs TRBV9 and TRBJ1-3; D may be TRBD1 (6 bases). CDR1 is SGDLS and CDR2 is YYNGEE in the germline V gene. Trimming took off 4 bases at V and 0 bases at J, with 14 bases between the two ends. This CDR3 is 16 amino acids long. CDR3 in DNA: TGTGCCAGCAGCTTGCAAGGACAGATCTCTGGAAACACCATATATTTT. Amino acid sequence: CASSLQGQISGNTIYF.

CDR3 sequence reads: CASSLTPHNEKLFF. CDR3 nucleotides: TGTGCCAGCAGCTTAACCCCCCATAATGAAAAACTGTTTTTT. The chain has TRBV7-3 and TRBJ1-4; D remains ambiguous. Trimming shortened V by 0 bases and J by 4 bases, and 6 bases separated the two germline ends. The CDR3 consists of 14 residues. Germline loops: CDR1 SGHTA, CDR2 FQGTGA.

This sequence joins TRBV6-5 and TRBJ1-2, with no clear D. Between the trimmed V and J ends, which lost 6 bases and 13 bases, there was a span of 18 bases. CDR3 size: 12 residues. CDR1 and CDR2 (germline): MNHEY, SVGAGI. CDR3 in DNA: TGTGCCAGCAGCCAACCGGAGGGTTTGGGCACCTTC. Its translation is CASSQPEGLGTF.

The chain links TRBV30 to TRBJ1-3; 7 bases are shared with TRBD1. This CDR3 spans 13 amino acids. J gave up 2 bases and V 5 bases, and 3 bases lay outside the gene matches. Germline CDR1 and CDR2: GTSNPN and SVGIG (reference sequence). The CDR3: CAWATGPGNTIYF. As DNA, the CDR3 is TGTGCCTGGGCGACAGGGCCTGGAAACACCATATATTTT.

The chain has TRBV5-1 and TRBJ2-3; possibly TRBD2 for D (6 bases). The CDR3 contains 14 residues. Germline values: CDR1 SGHRS, CDR2 YFSETQ. Trimming left V 4 bases short and J 2 bases short, with 11 bases between. CDR3 bases: TGCGCCAGCAGCGGGACTGGGGCCACAGATACGCAGTATTTT. As protein: CASSGTGATDTQYF. Supplemented by reference TRBV5-1 and TRBJ2-3, the full variable domain reads KAGVTQTPRYLIKTRGQQVTLSCSPISGHRSVSWYQQTPGQGLQFLFEYFSETQRNKGNFPGRFSGRQFSNSRSEMNVSTLELGDSALYLCASSGTGATDTQYFGPGTRLTVL.

The V gene is TRBV18, the J gene TRBJ1-5; TRBD1 matches at 7 bases. Germline values: CDR1 KGHSH, CDR2 LQKENI. The length of the CDR3 is 15 residues. The V gene end was trimmed by 6 bases and the J gene end by 3 bases; junction bases not matched to a gene: 8. The CDR3 region has the DNA TGTGCCAGCTCCTGGGGACAGACAGACAATCAGCCCCAGCATTTT. Its protein is CASSWGQTDNQPQHF.

V usage is TRBV4-3 and J usage is TRBJ1-5; 7 nucleotides line up with TRBD1. CDR3 length equals 15 residues. Germline V CDR1 and CDR2: LGHNA, YSLEER. J gave up 5 bases and V 0 bases, and 4 bases lay outside the gene matches. The CDR3 region has the DNA TGCGCCAGCAGCCAAGACAGGGGGTGGTATCAGCCCCAGCATTTT. Amino acids: CASSQDRGWYQPQHF.

This chain joins TRBV5-1 and TRBJ1-2; TRBD1 matches 8 bases. CDR1 and CDR2 (germline): SGHRS, YFSETQ. The CDR3 runs to 14 residues. V gave up 2 bases and J gave up 5 bases; unmatched junction bases: 5. The CDR3 coding sequence is TGCGCCAGCAGCTTACAGGGGGGAGAATATGGCTACACCTTC. Its translation: CASSLQGGEYGYTF.

This clone showed up just a few times. The chain combines TRBV5-1 with TRBJ1-4, with 7 bases fitting TRBD1. Per germline, CDR1 SGHRS and CDR2 YFSETQ. V trimming: 0 bases; J trimming: 10 bases; junction bases outside the gene matches: 15. This CDR3 is built from 17 residues. CDR3 nucleotides: TGCGCCAGCAGCTTGGGGGGAATGACAGGGACGGATGGAAAACTGTTTTTT. It yields the protein CASSLGGMTGTDGKLFF.

The CDR3 sequence: CSGRAGDTQYF. CDR3 sequence (DNA): TGCAGCGGGCGGGCCGGGGATACGCAGTATTTT. The rearrangement uses TRBV29-1 and TRBJ2-3; a weak D match, TRBD2 (5 bases). V was shortened by 7 bases and J by 6 bases, with 11 bases between the two germline ends. Germline CDR1 and CDR2: SQVTM and ANQGSEA. This CDR3 has 11 amino acids.

The chain has TRBV9 and TRBJ1-2; D unresolved. The CDR3 contains 16 residues. Germline V gene lookup returns CDR1 SGDLS and CDR2 YYNGEE. V lost 2 bases to trimming and J lost 1 base, with 15 bases between them. CDR3 in DNA: TGTGCCAGCAGCGTCGGTGCCCAGGAATTTAACTATGGCTACACCTTC. Its protein is CASSVGAQEFNYGYTF. Using reference TRBV9 and TRBJ1-2 for the parts outside the CDR3, the full variable domain is DSGVTQTPKHLITATGQRVTLRCSPRSGDLSVYWYQQSLDQGLQFLIQYYNGEERAKGNILERFSAQQFPDLHSELNLSSLELGDSALYFCASSVGAQEFNYGYTFGSGTRLTVV.

J is TRBJ1-5 and V is TRBV2, with D maybe TRBD1 (5 bases). The germline V gene has CDR1 SNHLY and CDR2 FYNNEI. V dropped 4 bases and J dropped 4 bases, with 14 bases sitting between them. This CDR3 has 15 amino acids. CDR3 loop: CASSGLPGGNQPQHF. CDR3 nucleotides: TGTGCCAGCAGTGGACTCCCCGGGGGGAATCAGCCCCAGCATTTT.

The rearrangement links TRBV25-1 to TRBJ2-5, with 11 bases lining up with TRBD1. Per germline, CDR1 MGHDK and CDR2 SYGVNS. V gave up 4 bases and J gave up 10 bases; unmatched junction bases: 5. The CDR3 extends over 13 amino acids. CDR3 region: CASSGGTGGDQYF. Written as DNA, the CDR3 is TGTGCCAGCAGTGGAGGGACAGGGGGTGACCAGTACTTC.

J is TRBJ2-7 and V is TRBV6-5, with 13 bases matching TRBD2. Germline V CDR1 and CDR2: MNHEY, SVGAGI. Losses at the gene ends were 5 bases for V and 7 bases for J; bases not matched to a gene: 8. The CDR3 contains 15 residues. Here the CDR3 reads CASSPGLAGLGEQYF. CDR3 sequence (DNA): TGTGCCAGCAGTCCGGGACTAGCGGGGCTAGGGGAGCAGTACTTC.

The chain joins TRBV11-2 to TRBJ1-1, with D maybe TRBD1 (6 bases). Trimming removed 1 base from V and 7 bases from J, with 10 bases in between. There are 13 residues in the CDR3. Germline V gives CDR1 SGHAT, CDR2 FQNNGV. CDR3 region: CASSLGGHLEAFF. In DNA, the CDR3 is TGTGCCAGCAGCTTAGGGGGGCACCTTGAAGCTTTCTTT.

This clone has a single count. The chain employs TRBV29-1 and TRBJ1-2; tentatively, D is TRBD1 (6 bases). V lost 3 bases and J 7 bases, leaving 24 bases between the germline ends. CDR3 length: 16 amino acids. Germline V gene sequence: CDR1 SQVTM, CDR2 ANQGSEA. The CDR3 here is CSVDSQRGAPLAGYTF. DNA of the CDR3: TGCAGCGTTGACTCACAGCGGGGGGCTCCCCTTGCTGGCTACACCTTC.

The V call is TRBV28, the J call TRBJ1-2, with unresolved D. The CDR3 contains 12 residues. Trimming left V 1 base short and J 8 bases short, with 8 bases between. Per the germline V gene, CDR1 is MDHEN and CDR2 is SYDVKM. The CDR3 region is CASSLFGVGYTF. CDR3 nucleotide sequence: TGTGCCAGCAGTTTATTCGGGGTGGGCTACACCTTC.

This chain uses TRBV2 with TRBJ2-7; 8 nucleotides match TRBD1. Trimming at V came to 8 bases and at J to 5 bases, leaving 14 bases not matched to a gene. CDR3 length equals 15 residues. Germline CDR1 SNHLY, CDR2 FYNNEI. CDR3: CASYFRPDRGHEQYF. Here the CDR3 DNA reads TGTGCCAGCTACTTTCGGCCCGACAGGGGCCACGAGCAGTACTTC.

The V call is TRBV11-2, the J call TRBJ1-4; TRBD1 matches 9 bases. The V and J ends lost 5 bases and 7 bases, in that order; junction bases with no gene match: 8. Germline values: CDR1 SGHAT, CDR2 FQNNGV. The CDR3 runs 15 residues. This CDR3 reads CASSPRTGAGEKLFF. In DNA form, the CDR3 reads TGTGCCAGCAGCCCCAGGACAGGGGCGGGTGAAAAACTGTTTTTT. The complete variable domain, with remaining parts taken from reference TRBV11-2 and TRBJ1-4, reads EAGVAQSPRYKIIEKRQSVAFWCNPISGHATLYWYQQILGQGPKLLIQFQNNGVVDDSQLPKDRFSAERLKGVDSTLKIQPAKLEDSAVYLCASSPRTGAGEKLFFGSGTQLSVL.

The chain carries TRBV7-2 and TRBJ1-6; D might be TRBD1 (6 bases). The CDR3 sequence is 15 residues long. Germline V gives CDR1 SGHTA, CDR2 FQGNSA. Trimming removed 1 base at V and 8 bases at J, with 12 bases between. CDR3 in amino acids: CASSLVQGSDSPLHF. The CDR3 coding sequence is TGTGCCAGCAGCTTAGTGCAGGGGTCGGATTCACCCCTCCACTTT. Full variable domain (missing parts from reference TRBV7-2 and TRBJ1-6): GAGVSQSPSNKVTEKGKDVELRCDPISGHTALYWYRQSLGQGLEFLIYFQGNSAPDKSGLPSDRFSAERTGGSVSTLTIQRTQQEDSAVYLCASSLVQGSDSPLHFGNGTRLTVT.

The rearrangement uses TRBV7-9 and TRBJ1-5; the D gene is possibly TRBD1 (6 bases). Trimming cost V 8 bases and J 0 bases, with 14 bases left between them. The CDR3 has 15 residues. Germline assignment: CDR1 SEHNR and CDR2 FQNEAQ (reference sequence). The CDR3 protein is CASDEGDTSNQPQHF. The CDR3 coding sequence is TGTGCCAGCGACGAGGGGGACACTAGCAATCAGCCCCAGCATTTT.

The chain recombines TRBV13 with TRBJ2-1, with 15 bases identical to TRBD2. This CDR3 is 16 amino acids long. V gave up 1 base and J gave up 9 bases; unmatched junction bases: 4. Germline lookup yields CDR1 PRHDT and CDR2 FYEKMQ (reference sequence). In nucleotides, the CDR3 is TGTGCCAGCAGCTTAGACCGGACTAGCGGGGGGGGTGAGCAGTTCTTC. Translating it yields CASSLDRTSGGGEQFF.

V and J are TRBV7-9 and TRBJ1-1; TRBD1 agrees at 8 bases. CDR3 size: 15 residues. J was trimmed by 1 base and V by 7 bases; bases with no gene match: 8. CDR1 is SEHNR, CDR2 FQNEAQ, per germline (reference sequence). CDR3 in DNA: TGTGCCAGCACTAAAGGTGGACAGGGGAACACTGAAGCTTTCTTT. Protein product: CASTKGGQGNTEAFF. Combining the CDR3 with reference TRBV7-9 and TRBJ1-1 gives the whole variable domain DTGVSQNPRHKITKRGQNVTFRCDPISEHNRLYWYRQTLGQGPEFLTYFQNEAQLEKSRLLSDRFSAERPKGSFSTLEIQRTEQGDSAMYLCASTKGGQGNTEAFFGQGTRLTVV.

The chain has TRBV5-1 and TRBJ1-3, with D perhaps TRBD1 (5 bases). Trimming took off 3 bases at V and 0 bases at J, with 13 bases between the two ends. This CDR3 comprises 16 residues. Germline V CDR1 and CDR2: SGHRS, YFSETQ. CDR3 in amino acids: CASSSDTRGSGNTIYF. CDR3 sequence (DNA): TGCGCCAGCAGCTCGGACACTCGCGGCTCTGGAAACACCATATATTTT. The full variable domain, rest sourced from reference TRBV5-1 and TRBJ1-3, is KAGVTQTPRYLIKTRGQQVTLSCSPISGHRSVSWYQQTPGQGLQFLFEYFSETQRNKGNFPGRFSGRQFSNSRSEMNVSTLELGDSALYLCASSSDTRGSGNTIYFGEGSWLTVV.

The chain employs TRBV4-3 and TRBJ2-3; 10 positions agree with TRBD2. There are 16 residues in the CDR3. Germline-derived CDR1 and CDR2 are LGHNA and YSLEER. Trimming took 0 bases from V and 6 from J; bases not matched to a gene: 6. This CDR3 reads CASSQDGLAGADTQYF. CDR3 nucleotides: TGCGCCAGCAGCCAAGATGGCCTAGCGGGGGCGGATACGCAGTATTTT.